These 5 T cell receptor beta chains originate from one sample sequenced in a study of control samples from healthy donors and cancer patients. Generated by immunoSEQ multiplex PCR, the TCRdb table keeps only in-frame clones and is missing some. The sample includes 120,000 to 150,000 clones, just under 95% seen only once; the top ten take about 10%. The sample comprised blood. These receptors all stem from a man in his thirties or forties in good health.

The chain uses TRBV10-3 and TRBJ1-2, with D possibly TRBD1 on 6 matching bases. The V gene's germline CDR1 is ENHRY and CDR2 SYGVKD. CDR3 length equals 15 residues. The germline V and J ends were trimmed by 2 bases and 7 bases, with 17 bases remaining between them. CDR3 protein: CAISEGPAEGVGYTF. The CDR3, as DNA: TGTGCCATCAGTGAGGGCCCGGCAGAGGGGGTTGGCTACACCTTC.

This sequence joins TRBV4-3 and TRBJ2-2; 9 nucleotides align to TRBD2. The CDR3 contains 19 residues. From germline, CDR1 is LGHNA and CDR2 YSLEER. The V and J ends lost 0 bases and 3 bases, in that order; junction bases with no gene match: 11. The CDR3 spells CASSQEPSGVVIDTGELFF. As DNA, the CDR3 is TGCGCCAGCAGCCAAGAACCTAGCGGGGTGGTAATTGACACCGGGGAGCTGTTTTTT.

V gene TRBV5-1 combines with J gene TRBJ1-3, with 8 bases fitting TRBD1. The V and J ends lost 3 bases and 10 bases, in that order; junction bases with no gene match: 12. Per germline, CDR1 SGHRS and CDR2 YFSETQ. The CDR3 totals 15 residues. The CDR3 region has the DNA TGCGCCAGCAGCTGGAACGGACAGGGCGCGCCGACCATATATTTT. It encodes CASSWNGQGAPTIYF.

Concerning this clone itself: One end of the junction does not line up with germline, which may come from a read error. The V call is TRBV11-2, the J call TRBJ2-5; D remains ambiguous. Per the germline V gene, CDR1 is SGHAT and CDR2 is FQNNGV. The CDR3 totals 11 residues. This CDR3 is CASSHLPRLNF. DNA of the CDR3: TGTGCCAGCAGCCATCTACCTCGACTGAACTTC.

This CDR3 reads CAITGPGHYGYTF. CDR3 in DNA: TGTGCCATCACCGGGCCGGGGCACTATGGCTACACCTTC. This chain uses TRBV10-3 with TRBJ1-2, with D possibly TRBD1 on 5 matching bases. Germline V gene data show CDR1 as ENHRY and CDR2 as SYGVKD. The V end lost 7 bases, the J end lost 3 bases, and 12 bases lay between the germline ends. This CDR3 contains 13 residues.